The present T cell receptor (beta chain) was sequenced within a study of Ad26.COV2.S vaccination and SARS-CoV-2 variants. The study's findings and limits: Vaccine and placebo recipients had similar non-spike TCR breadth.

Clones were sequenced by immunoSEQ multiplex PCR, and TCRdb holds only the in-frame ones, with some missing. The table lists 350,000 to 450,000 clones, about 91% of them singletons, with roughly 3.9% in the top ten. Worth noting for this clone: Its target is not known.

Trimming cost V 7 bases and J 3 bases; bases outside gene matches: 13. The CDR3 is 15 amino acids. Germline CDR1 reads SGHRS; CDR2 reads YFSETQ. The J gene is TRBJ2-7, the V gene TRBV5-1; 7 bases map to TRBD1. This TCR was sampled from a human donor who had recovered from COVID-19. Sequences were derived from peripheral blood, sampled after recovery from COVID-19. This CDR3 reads CASQEDQGGHYEQYF. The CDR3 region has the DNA TGCGCCAGCCAAGAAGATCAAGGGGGCCACTACGAGCAGTACTTC.